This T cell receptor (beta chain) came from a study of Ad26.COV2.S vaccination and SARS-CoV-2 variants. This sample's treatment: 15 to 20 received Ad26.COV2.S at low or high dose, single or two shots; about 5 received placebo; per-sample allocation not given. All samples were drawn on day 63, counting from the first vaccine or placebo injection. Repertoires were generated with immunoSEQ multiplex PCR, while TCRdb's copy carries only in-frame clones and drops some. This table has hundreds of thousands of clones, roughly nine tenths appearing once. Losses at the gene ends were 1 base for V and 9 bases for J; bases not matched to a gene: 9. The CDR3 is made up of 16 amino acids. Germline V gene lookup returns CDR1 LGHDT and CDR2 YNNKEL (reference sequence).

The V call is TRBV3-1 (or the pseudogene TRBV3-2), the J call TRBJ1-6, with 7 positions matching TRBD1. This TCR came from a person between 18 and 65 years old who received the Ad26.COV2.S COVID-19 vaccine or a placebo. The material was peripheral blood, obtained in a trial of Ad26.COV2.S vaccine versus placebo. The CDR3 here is CASSQVPDRQSSPLHF. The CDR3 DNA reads TGTGCCAGCAGCCAAGTTCCGGACAGGCAAAGTTCACCCCTCCACTTT.